The present T cell receptor beta chain was sequenced within a study of PD-1 blockade in classical Hodgkin lymphoma. Germline V gene sequence: CDR1 MDHEN, CDR2 SYDVKM. Between the trimmed V and J ends, which lost 6 bases and 5 bases, there was a span of 16 bases. The CDR3 extends over 14 amino acids. Whole-study results and caveats: Relapsed/refractory patients reportedly had lower baseline diversity than newly diagnosed patients. CD4+ TCR diversity, unlike CD8+, climbed significantly by C4D1. Some patients started nivolumab under 1 year after ASCT, and they were excluded.

Regarding time point: cycle 4 day 1 (C4D1), after about 6 weeks of nivolumab. In every patient, relapse followed autologous stem cell transplantation, while exposure to brentuximab vedotin differed. This clone has more than one count but fewer than ten. Antigen specificity is unknown. Generated by immunoSEQ multiplex PCR, the TCRdb table keeps only in-frame clones and is missing some. The table lists around 50,000 clones, approximately 72% of them singletons, with over 9.5% in the top ten. Source: peripheral blood mononuclear cells (PBMCs), taken before the fourth cycle of nivolumab. The source of this sequence is a human donor with classical Hodgkin lymphoma. The V call is TRBV28, the J call TRBJ1-1; D remains ambiguous. CDR3 DNA sequence: TGTGCCAGCAGGGACGGAGCTGGGGAAACTGAAGCTTTCTTT. The encoded protein is CASRDGAGETEAFF.